Shown below are 10 T cell receptor beta chains from a single sample sequenced in a study of blood T cells in healthy people across ages. A second about 7 to 11 cycle PCR used barcoded and J-beta primers. TCRdb processed the 5' RACE reads anew with MiXCR; each CDR3 protein has one entry. Among hundreds of thousands of distinct CDR3 sequences listed, around 50% were seen once. Sample: blood. The receptors come from a man aged 35 to 55 in good health.

The genes are TRBV12-3 or TRBV12-4 and TRBJ2-4, with D perhaps matching TRBD1 (6 bases). The J call may be in error: the DNA end matches TRBJ2-7 better. CDR3 length: 16 residues. DNA for the CDR3: TGTGCCAGCGCGAGGACAACAGACAGGCAGAGCTACGAGCAGTACTTC. It encodes CASARTTDRQSYEQYF.

The chain links TRBV7-9 to TRBJ2-1, with a weak D call TRBD2 (6 bases). The germline gives CDR1 SEHNR, CDR2 FQNEAQ (reference sequence). This CDR3 is 16 amino acids long. V was shortened by 5 bases and J by 1 base, with 15 bases between the two germline ends. The CDR3 region is CASSPQAGLSYNEQFF. The CDR3, as DNA: TGTGCCAGCAGCCCACAGGCGGGACTGTCCTACAATGAGCAGTTCTTC.

This clonotype was detected only a few times. CDR3 DNA sequence: TGTGCCACCACCAGCCAGGGAGAAGCCAAAAACATTCAGTACTTC. This sequence encodes CATTSQGEAKNIQYF. The chain carries TRBV28 and TRBJ2-4; D is perhaps TRBD1 or TRBD2 (5 bases each). The ends were cut back, 10 bases at V and 0 bases at J, with 16 bases in the middle. Looked up from germline, CDR1 is MDHEN and CDR2 is SYDVKM. This CDR3 comprises 15 residues.

This chain joins TRBV24-1 and TRBJ2-1, with D uncertain. V lost 3 bases, J lost 8 bases, and 4 bases lay in between. Germline V lookup: CDR1 KGHDR, CDR2 SFDVKD. The CDR3 totals 11 residues. The CDR3 DNA follows: TGTGCCACCAGTGATCTTCATGAGCAGTTCTTC. Its translation is CATSDLHEQFF.

The chain joins TRBV29-1 to TRBJ1-2, with 11 bases matching TRBD1. The CDR3 runs to 13 residues. After removal of 3 bases from V and 8 bases from J, the junction contained 5 bases not matched to a gene. The germline V gene encodes CDR1 SQVTM and CDR2 ANQGSEA. CDR3 nucleotide sequence: TGCAGCGTTGATGGACAGGGGGCAGGAGGCTACACCTTC. Encoded protein: CSVDGQGAGGYTF.

DNA for the CDR3: TGTGCCAGCAGTTTAGCGGGAGGGTTCTACGAGCAGTACTTC. The encoded protein is CASSLAGGFYEQYF. V usage is TRBV12-3 or TRBV12-4 and J usage is TRBJ2-7; TRBD2 agrees at 7 bases. The CDR3 has 14 residues. Losses at the gene ends were 0 bases for V and 3 bases for J; bases not matched to a gene: 2.

The table lists this clonotype with a few counts. The chain links TRBV24-1 to TRBJ2-2; a weak D match, TRBD1 (6 bases). Germline CDR1 KGHDR, CDR2 SFDVKD. The V gene lost 7 bases and the J gene lost 5 bases, with 10 bases spanning the gap. This CDR3 spans 13 amino acids. CDR3 protein: CATRTQGTGELFF. CDR3 coding DNA: TGTGCCACCAGGACCCAGGGGACCGGGGAGCTGTTTTTT.

This clonotype has only one observation. The rearrangement joins TRBV20-1 to TRBJ2-1; no definite D call. From germline, CDR1 is DFQATT and CDR2 SNEGSKA (reference sequence). With 6 bases removed from V and 8 bases from J, the gap between germline ends came to 20 bases. The CDR3 is 14 amino acids. The CDR3 DNA is TGCAGTGCCATTTCCCGACTCGGTGTACATGAGCAGTTCTTC. Translating it yields CSAISRLGVHEQFF.

The table lists this clonotype with a few counts. J is TRBJ1-1 and V is TRBV18; D not resolved. V gave up 3 bases and J gave up 1 base, with 9 bases separating them. This CDR3 contains 14 residues. CDR1 is KGHSH, CDR2 LQKENI, per germline. The CDR3 is CASSPVFQNTEAFF. CDR3 nucleotides: TGTGCCAGCTCACCTGTTTTCCAGAACACTGAAGCTTTCTTT.

This CDR3 reads CASTGSYNEQYF. CDR3 nucleotides: TGTGCCAGCACGGGCTCCTACAATGAGCAGTACTTC. This chain connects TRBV6-5 to TRBJ2-1; D is uncertain. The DNA end lines up better with TRBJ2-7; the J call may be wrong. The CDR3 is 12 residues long. CDR1 and CDR2 from the germline V gene are MNHEY and SVGAGI.